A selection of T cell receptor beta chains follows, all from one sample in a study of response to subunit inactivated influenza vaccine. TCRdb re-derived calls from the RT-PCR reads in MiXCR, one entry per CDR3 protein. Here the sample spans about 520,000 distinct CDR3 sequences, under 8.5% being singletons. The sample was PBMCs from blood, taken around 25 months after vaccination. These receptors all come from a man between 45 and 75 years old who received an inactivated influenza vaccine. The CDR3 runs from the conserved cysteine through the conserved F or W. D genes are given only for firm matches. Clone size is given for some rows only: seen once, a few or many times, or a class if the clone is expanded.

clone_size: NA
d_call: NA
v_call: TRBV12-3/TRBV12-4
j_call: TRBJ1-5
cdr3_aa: CASSQGIRPQHF
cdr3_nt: TGTGCCAGCAGCCAGGGAATTCGGCCCCAGCATTTT

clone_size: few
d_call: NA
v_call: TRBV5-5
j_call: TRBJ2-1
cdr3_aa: CASSFRQMEFF
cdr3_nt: TGTGCCAGCAGCTTTAGGCAGATGGAGTTCTTC

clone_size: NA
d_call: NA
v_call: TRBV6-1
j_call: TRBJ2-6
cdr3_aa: CASSDWGSGANVLTF
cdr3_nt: TGTGCCAGCAGTGATTGGGGCTCTGGGGCCAACGTCCTGACTTTC

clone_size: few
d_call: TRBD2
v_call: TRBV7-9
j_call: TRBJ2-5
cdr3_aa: CASSHQRTSLQETQYF
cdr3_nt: TGTGCCAGCAGCCACCAACGGACTAGCTTACAAGAGACCCAGTACTTC

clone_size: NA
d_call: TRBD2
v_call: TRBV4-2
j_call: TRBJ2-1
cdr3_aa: CASSQELAGAVGQFF
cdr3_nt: TGTGCCAGCAGCCAAGAACTAGCGGGGGCCGTTGGGCAGTTCTTC

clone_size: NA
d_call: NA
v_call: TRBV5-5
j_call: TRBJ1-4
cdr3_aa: CASSQGTFEGRKLFF
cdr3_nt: TGTGCCAGCAGCCAAGGGACCTTCGAGGGAAGAAAACTGTTTTTT

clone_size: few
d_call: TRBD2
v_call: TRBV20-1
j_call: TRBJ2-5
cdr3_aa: CSTLASGAGETQYF
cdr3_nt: TGCAGTACTCTCGCCTCCGGAGCGGGGGAGACCCAGTACTTC

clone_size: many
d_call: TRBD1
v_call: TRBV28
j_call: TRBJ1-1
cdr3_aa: CASSLLGRGRMNTEAFF
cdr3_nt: TGTGCCAGCAGTTTATTGGGCAGGGGGCGTATGAACACTGAAGCTTTCTTT

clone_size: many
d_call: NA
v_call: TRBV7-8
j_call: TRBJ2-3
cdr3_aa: CASSFGRQSADTQYF
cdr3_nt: TGTGCCAGCAGCTTCGGGCGTCAAAGTGCAGATACGCAGTATTTT

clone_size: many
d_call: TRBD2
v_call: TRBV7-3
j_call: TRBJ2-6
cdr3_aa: CASSLMGGTSGANVLTF
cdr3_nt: TGTGCCAGCAGCTTAATGGGAGGGACCTCTGGGGCCAACGTCCTGACTTTC

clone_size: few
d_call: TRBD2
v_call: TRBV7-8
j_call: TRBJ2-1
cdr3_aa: CASSLGPGLSPYNEQFF
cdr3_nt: TGTGCCAGCAGCTTAGGGCCGGGACTAAGCCCCTACAATGAGCAGTTCTTC

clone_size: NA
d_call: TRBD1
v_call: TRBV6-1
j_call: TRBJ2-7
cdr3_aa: CASCLSGTGPYEQYF
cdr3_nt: TGTGCCAGCTGCTTATCCGGGACAGGGCCCTACGAGCAGTACTTC

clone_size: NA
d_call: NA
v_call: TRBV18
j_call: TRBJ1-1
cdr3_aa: CASSPPNPTEGAFF
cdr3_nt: TGTGCCAGCTCACCGCCAAACCCTACAGAAGGAGCTTTCTTT

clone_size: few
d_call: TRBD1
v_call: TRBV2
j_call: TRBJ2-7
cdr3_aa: CASSEATGSSYEQYF
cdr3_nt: TGTGCCAGCAGTGAAGCGACAGGGAGCTCCTACGAGCAGTACTTC

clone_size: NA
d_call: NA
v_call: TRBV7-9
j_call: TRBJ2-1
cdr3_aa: CASSWGANEQFF
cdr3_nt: TGTGCCAGCAGCTGGGGAGCCAATGAGCAGTTCTTC

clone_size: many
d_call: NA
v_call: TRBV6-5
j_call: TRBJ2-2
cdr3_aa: CASSYNRARGTGELFF
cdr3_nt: TGTGCCAGCAGTTACAACCGGGCGCGAGGCACCGGGGAGCTGTTTTTT

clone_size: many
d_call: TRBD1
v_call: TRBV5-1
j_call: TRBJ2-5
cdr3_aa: CASSLGQGSETQYF
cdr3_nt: TGCGCCAGCAGCTTGGGACAGGGTAGCGAGACCCAGTACTTC

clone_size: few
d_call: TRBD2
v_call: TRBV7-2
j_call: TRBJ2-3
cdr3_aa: CASSRIPSGGPTDTQYF
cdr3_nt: TGTGCCAGCAGCCGAATCCCGAGCGGGGGCCCCACAGATACGCAGTATTTT

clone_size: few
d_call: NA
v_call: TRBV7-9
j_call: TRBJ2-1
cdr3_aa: CASSLHLHEQFF
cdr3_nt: TGTGCCAGCAGCCTTCATTTACATGAGCAGTTCTTC

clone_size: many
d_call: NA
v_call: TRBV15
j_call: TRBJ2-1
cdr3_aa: CATSRGWGRYNEQFF
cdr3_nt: TGTGCCACCAGCAGAGGATGGGGACGGTACAATGAGCAGTTCTTC

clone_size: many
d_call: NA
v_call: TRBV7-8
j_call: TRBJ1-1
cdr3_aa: CASSSSSYRAEAFF
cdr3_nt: TGTGCCAGCAGCTCGTCCTCGTACAGGGCTGAAGCTTTCTTT

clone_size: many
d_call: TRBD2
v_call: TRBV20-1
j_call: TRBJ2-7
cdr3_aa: CSARGLASPYEQYF
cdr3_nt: TGCAGTGCTAGAGGACTAGCGTCCCCCTACGAGCAGTACTTC

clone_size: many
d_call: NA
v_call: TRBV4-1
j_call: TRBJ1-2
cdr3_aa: CASSHRNYGYTF
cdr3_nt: TGCGCCAGCAGCCACCGTAACTATGGCTACACCTTC

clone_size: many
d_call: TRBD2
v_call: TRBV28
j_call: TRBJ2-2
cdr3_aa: CASSLFSGSFLGTGELFF
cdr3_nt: TGTGCCAGCAGTTTGTTTAGCGGGAGTTTTCTTGGGACCGGGGAGCTGTTTTTT

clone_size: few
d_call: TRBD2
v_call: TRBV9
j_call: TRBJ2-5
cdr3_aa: CASSVGRGLAKETQYF
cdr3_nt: TGTGCCAGCAGCGTAGGCCGGGGACTAGCGAAGGAGACCCAGTACTTC

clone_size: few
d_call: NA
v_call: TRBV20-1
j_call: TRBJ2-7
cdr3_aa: CSARIGVSYEQYF
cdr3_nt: TGCAGTGCTAGAATCGGGGTCTCCTACGAGCAGTACTTC

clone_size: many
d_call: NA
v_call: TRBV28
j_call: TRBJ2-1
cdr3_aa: CASSFRDGYNEQFF
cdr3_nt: TGTGCCAGCAGTTTTAGGGACGGCTACAATGAGCAGTTCTTC

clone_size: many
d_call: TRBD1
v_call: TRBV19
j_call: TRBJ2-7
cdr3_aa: CASSTRQGAGEQYF
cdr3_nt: TGTGCCAGTAGCACCCGACAGGGGGCGGGCGAGCAGTACTTC